The 20 T cell receptor beta chains below all came from one sample that was sequenced in a study of cytomegalovirus exposure and HLA in healthy donors. Amplification used 60 Vbeta primers and 13 Jbeta primers. This table comes from immunoSEQ multiplex PCR, and its TCRdb copy is limited to in-frame clones, with some not included. In the table there are some 96,000 clones, roughly three quarters of which are singletons. Specimen: PBMCs. The receptors derive from a female donor in good health and CMV-seronegative.

The J gene is TRBJ2-7, the V gene TRBV5-4; 13 positions agree with TRBD2. V was pared by 3 bases and J by 4 bases, with 7 bases of the junction left unmatched. The germline CDR1 and CDR2 sequences are SGHNT and YYREEE (reference sequence). The CDR3 totals 16 residues. The CDR3 sequence: CASSSQRTSGRYEQYF. In nucleotides, the CDR3 is TGTGCCAGCAGCTCCCAACGGACTAGCGGGAGATACGAGCAGTACTTC.

This clone has just one count. The J gene is TRBJ2-3, the V gene TRBV12-5; perhaps TRBD2 as D (6 bases). Germline assignment: CDR1 LGHNT and CDR2 FRNRAP. CDR3 length: 13 residues. The DNA for the CDR3 is TGTGCCTCGTCGGCGGGGAACACAGATACGCAGTATTTT. Amino acid sequence: CASSAGNTDTQYF.

The V and J genes are TRBV5-4 and TRBJ2-3, with TRBD2 as a possible D gene (6 bases). Germline CDR1 is SGHNT and CDR2 is YYREEE (reference sequence). The ends were cut back, 4 bases at V and 5 bases at J, with 14 bases in the middle. This CDR3 contains 14 residues. CDR3 sequence: CASSSGGRKDTQYF. CDR3 DNA sequence: TGTGCCAGCAGCAGTGGGGGGAGAAAAGATACGCAGTATTTT.

This chain connects TRBV7-9 to TRBJ2-3, with 11 bases aligning to TRBD2. Germline trimming cut 1 base from V and 8 bases from J; bases unmatched to any gene: 5. The length of the CDR3 is 15 residues. Germline CDR1 reads SEHNR; CDR2 reads FQNEAQ (reference sequence). The CDR3: CASSLGTSGWGTQYF. The CDR3 DNA follows: TGTGCCAGCAGCTTAGGGACTAGCGGGTGGGGTACGCAGTATTTT.

V gene TRBV6-1 combines with J gene TRBJ1-2, with 7 bases that match TRBD1. After removal of 6 bases from V and 4 bases from J, the junction contained 5 bases not matched to a gene. Germline lookup yields CDR1 MNHNS and CDR2 SASEGT. The CDR3 consists of 13 residues. The CDR3 sequence is CASRVGTAYGYTF. DNA of the CDR3: TGTGCCAGCAGAGTCGGGACAGCCTATGGCTACACCTTC.

The V and J genes are TRBV7-3 and TRBJ1-1; D not certain. This CDR3 has 14 amino acids. With 0 bases removed from V and 0 bases from J, the gap between germline ends came to 5 bases. Germline V CDR1 and CDR2: SGHTA, FQGTGA. The CDR3 loop reads CASSLTGLNTEAFF. As DNA, the CDR3 is TGTGCCAGCAGCTTAACTGGCCTGAACACTGAAGCTTTCTTT.

The rearrangement joins TRBV6-5 to TRBJ2-5; 9 nucleotides match TRBD2. The J call may be in error: the DNA end matches TRBJ2-7 better. CDR1 and CDR2 from the germline V gene are MNHEY and SVGAGI. The CDR3 loop spans 15 amino acids. The CDR3 DNA follows: TGTGCCAGCATCTCCTGGGCGGGGGGGACCTACGAGCAGTACTTC. Translating gives CASISWAGGTYEQYF.

The chain uses TRBV28 and TRBJ1-5; TRBD1 matches 12 bases. Germline CDR1 MDHEN, CDR2 SYDVKM. Trimming removed 6 bases from V and 7 bases from J; junction bases left unmatched: 10. This CDR3 spans 16 amino acids. CDR3 nucleotide sequence: TGTGCCAGCAGAGGGACAGGGGGCGCCCCGGGACAGCCCCAGCATTTT. Translating it yields CASRGTGGAPGQPQHF.

The chain couples TRBV7-8 to TRBJ2-3; 9 bases line up with TRBD2. Looked up from germline, CDR1 is SGHVS and CDR2 is FQNEAQ. The CDR3 is 15 residues long. V gave up 5 bases and J gave up 0 bases; unmatched junction bases: 3. The CDR3 is CASSPTSGSTDTQYF. As DNA, the CDR3 is TGTGCCAGCAGCCCGACTAGCGGTAGCACAGATACGCAGTATTTT. The complete variable domain, with remaining parts taken from reference TRBV7-8 and TRBJ2-3, reads GAGVSQSPRYKVAKRGQDVALRCDPISGHVSLFWYQQALGQGPEFLTYFQNEAQLDKSGLPSDRFFAERPEGSVSTLKIQRTQQEDSAVYLCASSPTSGSTDTQYFGPGTRLTVL.

CDR3 sequence: CASRYFTEIPTEAFF. The CDR3 nucleotides read TGTGCCAGCAGGTATTTCACAGAGATTCCCACTGAAGCTTTCTTT. The chain recombines TRBV6-5 with TRBJ1-1, with D uncertain. This CDR3 has 15 amino acids. Trimming pared 6 bases from V and 4 bases from J, leaving 18 bases between. Germline lookup yields CDR1 MNHEY and CDR2 SVGAGI.

CDR3 sequence (DNA): TGTGCCAGCAGTGACGGGACAGGGGGCTCTGGCTACACCTTC. As protein: CASSDGTGGSGYTF. V is TRBV6-4 and J is TRBJ1-2; 12 bases are a match to TRBD1. V shed 2 bases and J 7 bases; nucleotides not matched to a gene: 2. The CDR3 consists of 14 residues. The germline gives CDR1 MRHNA, CDR2 SNTAGT.

This chain uses TRBV6-1 with TRBJ1-5, with D unclear. The CDR3 totals 14 residues. Trimming cost V 0 bases and J 7 bases, with 10 bases left between them. Germline V gene lookup returns CDR1 MNHNS and CDR2 SASEGT. Here the CDR3 reads CASSEAGGNQPQHF. The DNA of the CDR3 is TGTGCCAGCAGTGAAGCGGGAGGGAACCAGCCCCAGCATTTT.

This chain joins TRBV5-1 and TRBJ2-1; TRBD1 aligns across 7 bases. Germline V gene data show CDR1 as SGHRS and CDR2 as YFSETQ. The V and J ends lost 1 base and 3 bases, in that order; junction bases with no gene match: 4. The CDR3 is 15 residues long. The CDR3 region is CASSLQGGDYNEQFF. The CDR3 DNA reads as TGCGCCAGCAGCTTGCAAGGGGGCGACTACAATGAGCAGTTCTTC.

The rearrangement uses TRBV28 and TRBJ1-4, with D uncertain. CDR3 length: 14 residues. Looked up from germline, CDR1 is MDHEN and CDR2 is SYDVKM. Trimming took off 4 bases at V and 8 bases at J, with 14 bases between the two ends. Here the CDR3 DNA reads TGTGCCAGCAGTTATAGGAGCCGAGAAGAAAAACTGTTTTTT. This translates into CASSYRSREEKLFF. Drawing the rest from reference TRBV28 and TRBJ1-4, the complete variable domain is DVKVTQSSRYLVKRTGEKVFLECVQDMDHENMFWYRQDPGLGLRLIYFSYDVKMKEKGDIPEGYSVSREKKERFSLILESASTNQTSMYLCASSYRSREEKLFFGSGTQLSVL.

This clone was observed a few times. The chain combines TRBV11-1 with TRBJ2-7; 7 nucleotides agree with TRBD1. Germline CDR1 is SGHAT and CDR2 is FQDESV (reference sequence). This CDR3 has 14 amino acids. J was trimmed by 2 bases and V by 4 bases; bases with no gene match: 5. Written as DNA, the CDR3 is TGTGCCAGCAGCTGGAGGACAGGCCCCTACGAGCAGTACTTC. Translated, it gives CASSWRTGPYEQYF.

V usage is TRBV29-1 and J usage is TRBJ2-7, with TRBD2 as a possible D gene (5 bases). The CDR3 consists of 16 residues. V was trimmed by 3 bases and J by 0 bases, leaving 18 bases between them. Per germline, CDR1 SQVTM and CDR2 ANQGSEA. The CDR3 DNA reads as TGCAGCGTTGACGCAGGTCGGATGGGGAGCTCCTACGAGCAGTACTTC. Its protein product is CSVDAGRMGSSYEQYF.

The chain employs TRBV19 and TRBJ1-2; 10 positions match TRBD1. V dropped 2 bases and J dropped 8; count of bases not matched to a gene: 8. Germline CDR1 LNHDA, CDR2 SQIVND (reference sequence). The CDR3 extends over 15 amino acids. DNA of the CDR3: TGTGCCAGTAGTATAACTGGACAGGGGGTGGGAGGCTACACCTTC. Translating it yields CASSITGQGVGGYTF.

There are a few counts of this clone. The chain couples TRBV5-6 to TRBJ1-2; maybe TRBD1 (5 bases). CDR1 SGHDT and CDR2 YYEEEE come from the germline V gene. The CDR3 covers 15 residues. Trimming removed 0 bases at V and 8 bases at J, with 17 bases between. CDR3 sequence reads: CASSLAFLSGNGYTF. For the CDR3, the DNA is TGTGCCAGCAGCTTGGCGTTCTTATCAGGGAACGGCTACACCTTC.

Only one count was recorded for this clone. This chain connects TRBV28 to TRBJ1-1; TRBD1 might be the D (6 bases). CDR1 is MDHEN, CDR2 SYDVKM, per germline. V shed 6 bases and J shed 7 bases, with 18 bases lying between them. CDR3 length: 14 amino acids. This CDR3 reads CASRMLQGSIEAFF. The CDR3 DNA is TGTGCCAGCAGGATGTTACAGGGATCCATTGAAGCTTTCTTT.

This chain uses TRBV11-2 with TRBJ1-5; D remains ambiguous. Germline-derived CDR1 and CDR2 are SGHAT and FQNNGV. V lost 1 base to trimming and J lost 7 bases, with 11 bases between them. CDR3 length: 14 residues. CDR3 nucleotides: TGTGCCAGCAGCTTAGGGATTGGCGGGCAGCCCCAGCATTTT. This gives the protein CASSLGIGGQPQHF.